This TCR beta chain is drawn from a study of T cells after yellow fever vaccination. Using its own MiXCR run on the 5' RACE reads, TCRdb lists one record per CDR3 protein. The sample has approximately 610,000 distinct CDR3 sequences; roughly a sixth are singletons. Trimming pared 2 bases from V and 0 bases from J, leaving 11 bases between. Germline CDR1 reads KGHSH; CDR2 reads LQKENI. This CDR3 spans 15 amino acids. V usage is TRBV18 and J usage is TRBJ2-7, with a possible D match to TRBD2 (5 bases). Material: PBMCs, obtained around 5 days after the first yellow fever vaccination. The source is a man aged 18-30 years who received the YFV17D yellow fever vaccine. The CDR3 region is CASSPGEIYSYEQYF. The CDR3 DNA follows: TGTGCCAGCTCACCAGGGGAGATCTACTCCTACGAGCAGTACTTC. The variable domain in full, completed from reference TRBV18 and TRBJ2-7, reads NAGVMQNPRHLVRRRGQEARLRCSPMKGHSHVYWYRQLPEEGLKFMVYLQKENIIDESGMPKERFSAEFPKEGPSILRIQQVVRGDSAAYFCASSPGEIYSYEQYFGPGTRLTVT.